One sample yielded the 26 T cell receptor beta chains listed below, sequenced in a study of T cell changes during pregnancy in multiple sclerosis. Method: immunoSEQ multiplex PCR; TCRdb's copy keeps in-frame clones and lacks some. The sample includes about 110,000 clones, around 93% seen only once; the top ten take less than 2%. The specimen was peripheral blood, collected after pregnancy. The source of these receptors is a female donor with multiple sclerosis, enrolled in a pregnancy study.

J is TRBJ1-2 and V is TRBV19, with 11 positions matching TRBD1. J gave up 6 bases and V 7 bases, and 10 bases lay outside the gene matches. The V gene's germline CDR1 is LNHDA and CDR2 SQIVND (reference sequence). This CDR3 contains 15 residues. The CDR3 loop is CASTSAGQGADGYTF. The DNA of the CDR3 is TGTGCCAGTACCTCCGCCGGACAGGGGGCGGATGGCTACACCTTC.

The chain couples TRBV30 to TRBJ2-7, with 11 bases lining up with TRBD1. From germline, CDR1 is GTSNPN and CDR2 SVGIG (reference sequence). The CDR3 runs 13 residues. J lost 5 bases, V lost 4 bases, and 4 bases had no gene match. CDR3 loop: CAWKDRGRNEQYF. CDR3 sequence (DNA): TGTGCCTGGAAGGACAGGGGGCGGAACGAGCAGTACTTC. Complete variable domain (other parts from reference TRBV30 and TRBJ2-7): SQTIHQWPATLVQPVGSPLSLECTVEGTSNPNLYWYRQAAGRGLQLLFYSVGIGQISSEVPQNLSASRPQDRQFILSSKKLLLSDSGFYLCAWKDRGRNEQYFGPGTRLTVT.

The chain recombines TRBV18 with TRBJ2-7; 8 nucleotides align to TRBD1. Germline lookup yields CDR1 KGHSH and CDR2 LQKENI. This CDR3 has 15 amino acids. V shed 4 bases, J shed 1 base, and the junction held 6 bases outside the gene matches. In DNA, the CDR3 is TGTGCCAGCTCACGTAGCCAGGGGGCATCCTACGAGCAGTACTTC. It encodes CASSRSQGASYEQYF.

This chain uses TRBV27 with TRBJ1-5; D gene ambiguous. CDR3 length: 14 amino acids. The V gene lost 8 bases and the J gene lost 4 bases, with 15 bases spanning the gap. Looked up from germline, CDR1 is MNHEY and CDR2 is SMNVEV (reference sequence). CDR3 DNA sequence: TGTGCCAGCGGCCACCGGGGTCCGAATCAGCCCCAGCATTTT. This codes for CASGHRGPNQPQHF.

The rearrangement links TRBV18 to TRBJ1-5, with 10 positions matching TRBD1. J gave up 3 bases and V 6 bases, and 11 bases lay outside the gene matches. The germline CDR1 and CDR2 sequences are KGHSH and LQKENI. The CDR3 totals 17 residues. The CDR3 sequence is CASSRDRGRTDNQPQHF. Written as DNA, the CDR3 is TGTGCCAGCTCTAGGGACAGGGGAAGAACAGACAATCAGCCCCAGCATTTT.

This clone was observed a single time. This sequence joins TRBV7-6 and TRBJ1-1; no reliable D call. This CDR3 is built from 14 residues. V was pared by 1 base and J by 5 bases, with 11 bases between. CDR1 SGHVS and CDR2 FNYEAQ come from the germline V gene. CDR3 nucleotides: TGTGCCAGCAGCTTAGGAGGAATGGGTACTGAAGCTTTCTTT. Its translation is CASSLGGMGTEAFF.

The chain recombines TRBV6-5 with TRBJ1-6; the D is unclear. CDR3 length equals 15 residues. From germline, CDR1 is MNHEY and CDR2 SVGAGI. Between the trimmed V and J ends, which lost 7 bases and 6 bases, there was a span of 16 bases. CDR3 region: CASTKIRGANSPLHF. The CDR3 DNA reads TGTGCCAGCACCAAAATCCGGGGAGCTAATTCACCCCTCCACTTT.

This chain links TRBV2 with TRBJ1-2, with D perhaps matching TRBD1 (6 bases). Trimming pared 8 bases from V and 5 bases from J, leaving 12 bases between. Germline-derived CDR1 and CDR2 are SNHLY and FYNNEI. This CDR3 is 12 amino acids long. CDR3 DNA sequence: TGTGCCAGCTCAGGGGAGGGGTATGGCTACACCTTC. Its protein is CASSGEGYGYTF.

This chain uses TRBV27 with TRBJ2-1; 10 bases match TRBD1. The CDR3 totals 15 residues. With V trimmed by 6 bases and J by 2 bases, 4 bases remained unmatched. The germline CDR1 and CDR2 sequences are MNHEY and SMNVEV (reference sequence). The CDR3 sequence: CASSLGQGTYNEQFF. The CDR3 nucleotides are TGTGCCAGCAGCTTGGGACAGGGGACCTACAATGAGCAGTTCTTC.

The gene calls are TRBV6-5 and TRBJ2-7, with TRBD1 matching 9 bases. Germline V gene data show CDR1 as MNHEY and CDR2 as SVGAGI. J gave up 5 bases and V 4 bases, and 6 bases lay outside the gene matches. This CDR3 contains 14 residues. For the CDR3, the DNA is TGTGCCAGCAGTTTAGGGACAGGGAACCACGAGCAGTACTTC. As protein: CASSLGTGNHEQYF.

The V call is TRBV2, the J call TRBJ2-2, with D possibly TRBD2 on 5 matching bases. Germline V gene data show CDR1 as SNHLY and CDR2 as FYNNEI. V lost 6 bases and J lost 3, with 11 bases in between. The CDR3 extends over 14 amino acids. CDR3 in DNA: TGTGCCAGCAGGGAGGACCACTACACCGGGGAGCTGTTTTTT. Translation: CASREDHYTGELFF.

V gene TRBV20-1 combines with J gene TRBJ2-7, with D possibly TRBD2 on 7 matching bases. V lost 6 bases and J lost 7, with 13 bases in between. The CDR3 consists of 11 residues. Per germline, CDR1 DFQATT and CDR2 SNEGSKA (reference sequence). As DNA, the CDR3 is TGCAGTGCCCGAGGGGGGGTGGAGCAGTACTTC. Amino acids: CSARGGVEQYF.

About this clone itself: Distinct nucleotide sequences in the sample also encode this CDR3. The chain employs TRBV5-1 and TRBJ2-7; TRBD2 aligns across 9 bases. The ends lost 1 base at V and 1 base at J; junction bases unmatched: 0. CDR3 length: 14 amino acids. Germline loops: CDR1 SGHRS, CDR2 YFSETQ. CDR3 nucleotides: TGCGCCAGCAGCTTGCTAGCGGGATCCTACGAGCAGTACTTC. Protein product: CASSLLAGSYEQYF.

This clone was detected once. The rearrangement uses TRBV5-8 and TRBJ2-7; 11 bases match TRBD2. This CDR3 is built from 13 residues. Germline CDR1 reads SGHTS; CDR2 reads YDEGEE. The V segment lost 4 bases and the J segment 7 bases; nucleotides outside the gene matches: 4. The CDR3 here is CASSTSGSREQYF. The CDR3 bases are TGTGCCAGCAGCACTAGCGGGAGTCGGGAGCAGTACTTC.

This chain links TRBV5-5 with TRBJ2-3, with 16 bases identical to TRBD2. The CDR3 consists of 18 residues. The germline CDR1 and CDR2 sequences are SGHKS and YYEKEE (reference sequence). Germline trimming cut 0 bases from V and 2 bases from J; bases unmatched to any gene: 3. CDR3 sequence reads: CASSLGGLAGGVTDTQYF. CDR3 sequence (DNA): TGTGCCAGCAGCTTGGGGGGACTAGCGGGAGGGGTCACAGATACGCAGTATTTT.

The chain joins TRBV18 to TRBJ1-3; D call uncertain. The germline V and J ends were trimmed by 3 bases and 0 bases, with 15 bases remaining between them. Germline CDR1 reads KGHSH; CDR2 reads LQKENI. The CDR3 runs 17 residues. CDR3 in DNA: TGTGCCAGCTCACCCACACGGGGAGAGGCCTCTGGAAACACCATATATTTT. As protein: CASSPTRGEASGNTIYF.

The CDR3 region has the DNA TGCGCCAGCAGTGGCGGGGGCAATCAGCCCCAGCATTTT. Protein sequence: CASSGGGNQPQHF. V usage is TRBV10-2 and J usage is TRBJ1-5; no firm D call. Trimming cost V 4 bases and J 2 bases, with 6 bases left between them. This CDR3 is 13 amino acids long. Germline values: CDR1 WSHSY, CDR2 SAAADI.

Written as DNA, the CDR3 is TGTGCCAGCAGTACGGGACTCCAAATCACAGATACGCAGTATTTT. Encoded protein: CASSTGLQITDTQYF. The rearrangement uses TRBV6-1 and TRBJ2-3, with TRBD2 as a possible D gene (6 bases). The CDR3 covers 15 residues. V lost 5 bases and J lost 2, with 14 bases in between. Germline V lookup: CDR1 MNHNS, CDR2 SASEGT.

This clone was seen just once. The CDR3 region is CASSTRGDEQFF. In nucleotides, the CDR3 is TGTGCCAGCAGCACCAGGGGTGATGAGCAGTTCTTC. This rearrangement joins TRBV7-9 to TRBJ2-1, with D tentatively TRBD1 (6 bases). Deletions cut 5 bases from V and 8 bases from J, with 10 bases between. The CDR3 is made up of 12 amino acids. Per the germline V gene, CDR1 is SEHNR and CDR2 is FQNEAQ (reference sequence).

The chain has TRBV2 and TRBJ2-5, with a possible D match to TRBD2 (6 bases). Trimming removed 8 bases from V and 5 bases from J, with 12 bases in between. The germline gives CDR1 SNHLY, CDR2 FYNNEI. The CDR3 spans 12 residues. The CDR3 loop reads CASGGKRETQYF. CDR3 nucleotides: TGTGCCAGCGGGGGGAAACGGGAGACCCAGTACTTC. Based on the CDR3 plus reference TRBV2 and TRBJ2-5, the full variable domain is EPEVTQTPSHQVTQMGQEVILRCVPISNHLYFYWYRQILGQKVEFLVSFYNNEISEKSEIFDDQFSVERPDGSNFTLKIRSTKLEDSAMYFCASGGKRETQYFGPGTRLLVL.

The chain links TRBV28 to TRBJ2-1; TRBD2 agrees at 8 bases. Germline V gene data show CDR1 as MDHEN and CDR2 as SYDVKM. The ends lost 6 bases at V and 8 bases at J; junction bases unmatched: 12. The CDR3 spans 15 residues. Written as DNA, the CDR3 is TGTGCCAGCAGCCCGCCCGGGGGGGAAATATATGAGCAGTTCTTC. It translates to CASSPPGGEIYEQFF.

The rearrangement joins TRBV28 to TRBJ1-1; D perhaps matches TRBD1 (5 bases). V was pared by 6 bases and J by 1 base, with 12 bases between. The CDR3 is made up of 14 amino acids. Germline loops: CDR1 MDHEN, CDR2 SYDVKM. CDR3: CASRGHRKNTEAFF. Written as DNA, the CDR3 is TGTGCCAGCAGAGGACATCGGAAGAACACTGAAGCTTTCTTT.

V gene TRBV7-2 combines with J gene TRBJ2-5; 8 bases agree with TRBD2. The CDR3 loop spans 14 amino acids. Germline CDR1 reads SGHTA; CDR2 reads FQGNSA. Unmatched junction bases numbered 7, after V lost 5 bases and J lost 5 bases. This chain's CDR3 is CASSPRAGAETQYF. The CDR3 nucleotides read TGTGCCAGCAGCCCCAGAGCGGGGGCGGAGACCCAGTACTTC.

The gene calls are TRBV10-1 and TRBJ2-1; D perhaps matches TRBD2 (6 bases). With 5 bases removed from V and 4 bases from J, the gap between germline ends came to 12 bases. From germline, CDR1 is WNHNN and CDR2 SYGVQD (reference sequence). The CDR3 is 14 amino acids. In nucleotides, the CDR3 is TGCGCCAGCAGTCACGGACGGGAGTACAATGAGCAGTTCTTC. This translates into CASSHGREYNEQFF.

The genes are TRBV6-1 and TRBJ2-1; D is undetermined. CDR1 is MNHNS and CDR2 is SASEGT in the germline V gene. The CDR3 contains 13 residues. Trimming took 9 bases from V and 1 from J, leaving 10 bases between them. CDR3 DNA: TGTGCCAGTACAAGCGAGTCCTACAATGAGCAGTTCTTC. Translated: CASTSESYNEQFF.

The genes are TRBV25-1 and TRBJ1-6; the D is unclear. This CDR3 is 13 amino acids long. Looked up from germline, CDR1 is MGHDK and CDR2 is SYGVNS. The V end was cut by 6 bases, the J end by 5 bases, with 8 bases between. CDR3 bases: TGTGCCAGCAGGACTATAGATAATTCACCCCTCCACTTT. This sequence encodes CASRTIDNSPLHF.